This is a list of T cell receptor beta chains from one sample in a study of vaccination effects on CD4 cells after COVID-19. For these receptors, no antigen is known. Profiling relied on immunoSEQ multiplex PCR, and the TCRdb table lists in-frame clones only, not all of them. The table has 70,000 to 95,000 clones, 60% to 80% seen once. Sample: CD4+ T cells from PBMCs cultured with HCoV-OC43 spike peptides, taken after COVID-19 vaccination. These receptors originate from a human donor who received a COVID-19 vaccine. Both conserved end residues are part of each CDR3. D genes are given only for firm matches. A clone size is listed for some rows: how often the clone was seen (once, few, many), or a class if it is expanded.

D gene | J gene | V gene | clone size | CDR3 DNA | CDR3 protein
NA | TRBJ1-1 | TRBV5-1 | NA | TGCGCCAGCAGCCCCCGAAGGCCTGAGTACACTGAAGCTTTCTTT | CASSPRRPEYTEAFF
NA | TRBJ2-6 | TRBV7-3 | NA | TGTGCCAGCAGCTCGACGCGGACCTCTGGGGCCAACGTCCTGACTTTC | CASSSTRTSGANVLTF
TRBD1 | TRBJ2-3 | TRBV6-6 | NA | TGTGCCAGCAGCCCGGCGGACAGGGGAACAGATACGCAGTATTTT | CASSPADRGTDTQYF
NA | TRBJ1-2 | TRBV5-5 | NA | TGTGCCAGCAGGGGAGTTGGCGGGCTTCATGGCTACACCTTC | CASRGVGGLHGYTF
TRBD1 | TRBJ1-6 | TRBV5-1 | NA | TGCGCCAGTGGGCCGGGACAGCGAGATTCACCCCTCCACTTT | CASGPGQRDSPLHF
NA | TRBJ1-1 | TRBV19 | NA | TGTGCCAGTAGTATTTGGACTGAAGCTTTCTTT | CASSIWTEAFF
NA | TRBJ2-1 | TRBV6-6 | NA | TGTGCCAGCACCATACAGAATTCCTACAATGAGCAGTTCTTC | CASTIQNSYNEQFF
NA | TRBJ2-2 | TRBV24-1 | NA | TGTGCCACCGGGGGAGCCGGGACGTCCGGGGAGCTGTTTTTT | CATGGAGTSGELFF
NA | TRBJ2-5 | TRBV5-8 | NA | TGTGCCAGCAGCTGGACGAGCGAGACCCAGTACTTC | CASSWTSETQYF
TRBD2 | TRBJ2-2 | TRBV9 | once | TGTGCCAGCAGCGTAGGGGGGACTAGTTGGACCGGGGAGCTGTTTTTT | CASSVGGTSWTGELFF
NA | TRBJ1-3 | TRBV19 | NA | TGTGCCAGTAGGAACTCTGGAAACACCATATATTTT | CASRNSGNTIYF
TRBD1 | TRBJ1-1 | TRBV19 | few | TGTGCCAGTAGTGGGCGGGACAGAATTAACACTGAAGCTTTCTTT | CASSGRDRINTEAFF
NA | TRBJ1-6 | TRBV6-5 | NA | TGTGCCAGCAGCCCCTCCATCGGAAATTCACCCCTCCACTTT | CASSPSIGNSPLHF
NA | TRBJ1-3 | TRBV5-8 | few | TGTGCCAGCAGCTGGTACAGCTCTGGAAACACCATATATTTT | CASSWYSSGNTIYF
NA | TRBJ1-2 | TRBV4-2 | once | TGTGCCAGCAGCCAAGATGGGCAAGCAACAAACTATGGCTACACCTTC | CASSQDGQATNYGYTF